Listed below are T cell receptor beta chains from one sample, sequenced in a study of Graves' ophthalmopathy and Graves' hyperthyroidism. TCRdb redid the calling of the multiplex PCR reads with MiXCR, one entry per CDR3 protein. This sample yields about 150,000 distinct CDR3 sequences, of which approximately 38% are seen a single time; 4.5% to 6% belongs to the top ten. Material: peripheral blood. These receptors all come from a woman aged 40 to 50 with Graves' ophthalmopathy. The CDR3 runs from the conserved cysteine through the conserved F or W. The D gene is left open where the match is weak. Clone size, where shown, is once, few, many, or a class for clones that have expanded.

DNA,CDR3,D,J,size,V
TGTGCCAGCAGCTCCATTGGTCGCGGGGGCCAGGGCTATGGCTACACCTTC,CASSSIGRGGQGYGYTF,-,TRBJ1-2,-,TRBV7-8
TGTGCCAGCAGTAGGCAGATGTACGAGCAGTACTTC,CASSRQMYEQYF,-,TRBJ2-7,many,TRBV6-5
TGCAGTGCTAAGCCACCCGAGAGCTACGAGCAGTACTTC,CSAKPPESYEQYF,-,TRBJ2-7,many,TRBV20-1
TGTGCCAGCACATTATCAGGGATTCAGTATGGCTACACCTTC,CASTLSGIQYGYTF,-,TRBJ1-2,-,TRBV6-2/TRBV6-3
TGTGCCACCAGCATAAGCCCGGGACAGGGACCCTACGAGCAGTACTTC,CATSISPGQGPYEQYF,TRBD1,TRBJ2-7,many,TRBV15
TGTGCCAGCAGCTCCCTATCCCGGGACAGGACCCCAGGTCAGCCCCAGCATTTT,CASSSLSRDRTPGQPQHF,TRBD1,TRBJ1-5,few,TRBV28
TGTGCCAGCAGTGAATGGGGGACTAGCAATCAGCCCCAGCATTTT,CASSEWGTSNQPQHF,-,TRBJ1-5,many,TRBV6-1
TGTGCCAGCAGTTTATATCCGCGACGGAATAGCAATCAGCCCCAGCATTTT,CASSLYPRRNSNQPQHF,-,TRBJ1-5,many,TRBV28
TGCAGTGCTAGATCGGGAAGAGGGGGGAACACTGAAGCTTTCTTT,CSARSGRGGNTEAFF,-,TRBJ1-1,-,TRBV20-1
TGCAGCGCGGGGACAGGGGGATACCAACCCCAAGAGACCCAGTACTTC,CSAGTGGYQPQETQYF,TRBD1,TRBJ2-5,-,TRBV29-1
TGTGCCAGCAGCTTTGATCGGGTGTGGAGCGGTGAAGCTTTCTTT,CASSFDRVWSGEAFF,-,TRBJ1-1,-,TRBV11-2
TGTGCCAGCAGTGGACACGAGCAGTACTTC,CASSGHEQYF,-,TRBJ2-7,many,TRBV2
TGTGCCAGCAGTGGTCCGGGACAGGGCGCCTACGAGCAGTACTTC,CASSGPGQGAYEQYF,TRBD1,TRBJ2-7,many,TRBV6-1
TGCGCCAGCAGCCAGGCGACTAGCGGGATCATCTACGAGCAGTACTTC,CASSQATSGIIYEQYF,TRBD2,TRBJ2-7,many,TRBV4-1
TGTGCCAGTACCCTCGGGGGGCTGGGCACTGAAGCTTTCTTT,CASTLGGLGTEAFF,-,TRBJ1-1,many,TRBV19
TGTGCCAGCAGCGGACTAGCGGGAGGCTATAACGAGCAGTACTTC,CASSGLAGGYNEQYF,TRBD2,TRBJ2-7,-,TRBV12-3/TRBV12-4
TGCAGTGCTAGATCCGGGAACGGCTACACCTTC,CSARSGNGYTF,-,TRBJ1-2,-,TRBV20-1
TGTGCCAGCAGCTTAATGGGCACAGTTAGCAATCAGCCCCAGCATTTT,CASSLMGTVSNQPQHF,-,TRBJ1-5,many,TRBV11-3
TGTGCCAGCAGCTCCCGATTGCCGACAGGGGAAGCTTTCTTT,CASSSRLPTGEAFF,TRBD1,TRBJ1-1,-,TRBV28
TGTGCCAGCAGCTTAGAGGCAGTTATCGGGGAGCTGTTTTTT,CASSLEAVIGELFF,-,TRBJ2-2,once,TRBV7-2
TGTGCCACCAGCAGTCCAAGAACAGGGGGACAAGAGACCCAGTACTTC,CATSSPRTGGQETQYF,TRBD1,TRBJ2-5,-,TRBV15
TGTGCCAGCAGTTCTCGACAGGTTAATCAGCCCCAGCATTTT,CASSSRQVNQPQHF,-,TRBJ1-5,many,TRBV12-3/TRBV12-4
TGTGCCAGCACACTGAGGGACATTTACGAGCAGTACTTC,CASTLRDIYEQYF,-,TRBJ2-7,many,TRBV2
TGTGCCACCAGCAGAGAAACCGGGACAGGGTTACTTCAACAGCAGTACTTC,CATSRETGTGLLQQQYF,TRBD1,TRBJ2-7,many,TRBV15
TGCGCCAGCAGCTTGGCCGGGAGCAACACTGAAGCTTTCTTT,CASSLAGSNTEAFF,-,TRBJ1-1,many,TRBV5-1
TGTGCCAGCTATCCGATCTCCCGAACCAGCTCCTACGAGCAGTACTTC,CASYPISRTSSYEQYF,-,TRBJ2-7,many,TRBV28
TGTGCCAGCAGCGGGACAGGGGGGACGCCCCAGCATTTT,CASSGTGGTPQHF,TRBD1,TRBJ1-5,-,TRBV6-2/TRBV6-3
TGTGCCAGCAGTTTGGGAGCGGGACAGGGAGGAGAGACCCAGTACTTC,CASSLGAGQGGETQYF,TRBD1,TRBJ2-5,few,TRBV6-5
TGCGCCAGCAGCTACGCGCTTGGGGGCTCTGGAAACACCATATATTTT,CASSYALGGSGNTIYF,-,TRBJ1-3,many,TRBV4-1
TGTGCCAGCAGCAAGGGGCCGACTAGCGAACCCTACGAGCAGTACTTC,CASSKGPTSEPYEQYF,TRBD2,TRBJ2-7,-,TRBV12-3/TRBV12-4
TGTGCCAGCAGTGAAGTTCTTGGGTCCGGGGAGCTGTTTTTT,CASSEVLGSGELFF,-,TRBJ2-2,many,TRBV2
TGTGCCAGCAGCTTAGTTTCTGGGGGTGATAAATTT,CASSLVSGGDKF,-,TRBJ1-5,many,TRBV11-3
TGTGCCAGCAGCTCTCTATCCGAGCAGTACTTC,CASSSLSEQYF,-,TRBJ2-7,-,TRBV12-3/TRBV12-4
TGTGCCAGCACCCCAACCACCGCAGGGGACACCTACGAGCAGTACTTC,CASTPTTAGDTYEQYF,-,TRBJ2-7,-,TRBV6-1
TGTGCCACTCGGGGCGCGAACACCGGGGAGCTGTTTTTT,CATRGANTGELFF,-,TRBJ2-2,many,TRBV28
TGTGCCAGCAGCTATGACAGGGAAGCTTTCTTT,CASSYDREAFF,-,TRBJ1-1,many,TRBV12-3/TRBV12-4
TGTGCCAGCAGTTTAGGGACAGGGTTAGACGAGCAGTACTTC,CASSLGTGLDEQYF,TRBD1,TRBJ2-7,many,TRBV27
TGTGCCAGCAGTAAAGGACCCGTGAACACTGAAGCTTTCTTT,CASSKGPVNTEAFF,-,TRBJ1-1,once,TRBV7-2
TGTGCCAGCAGTTACGAGACTAGCGGGGGGGCCGCCGGGGAGCTGTTTTTT,CASSYETSGGAAGELFF,TRBD2,TRBJ2-2,-,TRBV6-5
TGTGCCAGCAGTTACCGGGTCTTCTACGAGCAGTACTTC,CASSYRVFYEQYF,-,TRBJ2-7,-,TRBV6-5
TGTGCCAGCAGTATTCAAGAAGGCTATGGCTACACCTTC,CASSIQEGYGYTF,-,TRBJ1-2,-,TRBV12-3/TRBV12-4
TGTGCCAGCAGTTTAGGTGCAGGGAACTATGGCTACACCTTC,CASSLGAGNYGYTF,-,TRBJ1-2,many,TRBV12-3/TRBV12-4